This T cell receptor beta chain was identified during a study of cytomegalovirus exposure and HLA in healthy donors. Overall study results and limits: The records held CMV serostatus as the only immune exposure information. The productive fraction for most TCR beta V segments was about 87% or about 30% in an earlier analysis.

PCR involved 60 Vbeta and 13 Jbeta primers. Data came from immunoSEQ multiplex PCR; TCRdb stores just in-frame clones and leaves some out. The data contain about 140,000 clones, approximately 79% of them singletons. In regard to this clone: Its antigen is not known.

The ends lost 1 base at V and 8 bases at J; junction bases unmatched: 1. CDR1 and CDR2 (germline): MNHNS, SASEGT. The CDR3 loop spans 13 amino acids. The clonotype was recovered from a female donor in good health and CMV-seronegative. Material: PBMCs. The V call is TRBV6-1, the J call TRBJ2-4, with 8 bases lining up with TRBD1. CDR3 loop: CASSEEDRDIQYF. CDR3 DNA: TGTGCCAGCAGTGAAGAGGACAGGGACATTCAGTACTTC.